These T cell receptor beta chains were read from a single sample in a study of graft-versus-host responses after intestinal transplantation. The method was immunoSEQ multiplex PCR; TCRdb's version includes in-frame clones alone and lacks a portion of them. There are about 8,300 clones in the sample; 85% to 95% occur only once, and about 1.5% lies in the top ten. Sequenced here: PBMCs, sampled approximately 30 days after intestinal transplant. These receptors came from a human patient who received an intestinal transplant, so some T cells may come from the graft donor. Each CDR3 is given with its conserved first and last residue. A D gene is named only where the DNA matches it firmly. For some rows the clone size is stated as once, few or many, or as a class when expanded; others skip it.

abundance	v_gene	d_gene	j_gene	CDR3aa	CDR3nt
-	TRBV5-5	-	TRBJ1-2	CASRGLNYGYTF	TGTGCCAGCAGGGGGTTGAACTATGGCTACACCTTC
-	TRBV29-1	TRBD2	TRBJ2-1	CSVGDSGVVWEQFF	TGCAGCGTTGGAGATAGCGGGGTGGTGTGGGAGCAGTTCTTC
-	TRBV7-2	-	TRBJ1-1	CASSLASEAFF	TGTGCCAGCAGCTTAGCGTCTGAAGCTTTCTTT
-	TRBV7-6	-	TRBJ2-5	CASSFFNRQNTGFGETQYF	TGTGCCAGCAGCTTTTTTAATAGACAAAACACAGGGTTTGGGGAGACCCAGTACTTC
-	TRBV5-4	TRBD1	TRBJ1-3	CASSFPTGSSSGNTIYF	TGTGCCAGCAGCTTCCCGACAGGGTCAAGCTCTGGAAACACCATATATTTT
once	TRBV6-1	-	TRBJ2-5	CASSEGHIQYF	TGTGCCAGCAGTGAAGGTCACATCCAGTACTTC
-	TRBV27	-	TRBJ2-6	CASSPLGGVFPGANVLTF	TGTGCCAGCAGTCCCTTGGGGGGCGTTTTCCCTGGGGCCAACGTCCTGACTTTC
-	TRBV4-3	-	TRBJ1-1	CASSQDVGQGGSEAFF	TGCGCCAGCAGCCAAGACGTGGGGCAGGGCGGGTCTGAAGCTTTCTTT
-	TRBV29-1	-	TRBJ2-5	CSVGTLGETQYF	TGCAGCGTGGGGACGTTGGGAGAGACCCAGTACTTC
-	TRBV19	-	TRBJ1-5	CASIAQGHSNQPQHF	TGTGCCAGTATTGCCCAGGGGCATAGCAATCAGCCCCAGCATTTT
-	TRBV9	TRBD1	TRBJ2-5	CASSVTGGRETQYF	TGTGCCAGCAGCGTCACAGGGGGGCGTGAGACCCAGTACTTC
-	TRBV7-9	-	TRBJ1-4	CASSPGTSNEKLFF	TGTGCCAGCAGCCCCGGGACAAGCAATGAAAAACTGTTTTTT
once	TRBV6-5	-	TRBJ2-2	CASSSGGELFF	TGTGCCAGCAGTTCTGGCGGGGAGCTGTTTTTT
-	TRBV4-2	TRBD2	TRBJ2-3	CASSPTSGGGTDTQYF	TGTGCCAGCAGTCCTACTAGCGGGGGGGGCACAGATACGCAGTATTTT
-	TRBV9	-	TRBJ1-1	CASSGRTANTEAFF	TGTGCCAGCAGCGGAAGAACAGCGAACACTGAAGCTTTCTTT
-	TRBV19	-	TRBJ1-5	CASSPSLNQPQHF	TGTGCCAGTAGTCCTAGTCTAAATCAGCCCCAGCATTTT
-	TRBV2	-	TRBJ2-3	CASSGAAGTGSTDTQYF	TGTGCCAGCAGTGGAGCCGCCGGGACTGGGAGCACAGATACGCAGTATTTT
-	TRBV30	-	TRBJ2-1	CAWRGTYSYNEQFF	TGTGCCTGGCGGGGCACGTACTCCTACAATGAGCAGTTCTTC
-	TRBV4-1	-	TRBJ2-7	CASSQLGGWDYEQYF	TGCGCCAGCAGCCAACTTGGGGGATGGGACTACGAGCAGTACTTC
-	TRBV6-6	TRBD2	TRBJ2-2	CASSYGPGGGELFF	TGTGCCAGCAGTTACGGACCGGGGGGTGGGGAGCTGTTTTTT
-	TRBV6-6	TRBD1	TRBJ2-7	CASSYLTGVYEQYF	TGTGCCAGCAGTTACCTGACAGGGGTCTACGAGCAGTACTTC
-	TRBV13	TRBD2	TRBJ2-1	CASSSERGGNLNEQFF	TGTGCCAGCAGTTCGGAGCGGGGGGGCAATCTCAATGAGCAGTTCTTC